Below are 5 T cell receptor beta chains sequenced from a single sample in a study of blood T cell repertoires in COVID-19 (TCRdb year 2020). Library preparation employed the immunoSEQ multiplex PCR assay. Not all clones reach the TCRdb copy of this immuneACCESS table, which keeps in-frame sequences only. Checked studies attribute under half of the gap to unresolved V genes and leave the rest unexplained. This sample gives over 15,000 clones in total; approximately 93% of them show up just once. About 6% of the sample is in the top ten clones. Sequencing was performed on peripheral blood. These receptors were obtained from a human donor in a cohort sampled during active COVID-19.

This clone occurred a few times. The chain employs TRBV19 and TRBJ1-3; D uncertain. The germline CDR1 and CDR2 sequences are LNHDA and SQIVND (reference sequence). The CDR3 spans 13 residues. V shed 6 bases and J shed 3 bases, with 9 bases lying between them. DNA of the CDR3: TGTGCCAGTAGGCTAATTGATGGAAACACCATATATTTT. Its translation: CASRLIDGNTIYF.

The rearrangement uses TRBV13 and TRBJ2-3, with TRBD2 identical over 9 bases. Trimming removed 5 bases from V and 6 bases from J; junction bases left unmatched: 6. CDR1 and CDR2 (germline): PRHDT, FYEKMQ (reference sequence). The CDR3 loop spans 14 amino acids. The DNA of the CDR3 is TGTGCCAGCAGCCACGCTAGCGGGGCCGATACGCAGTATTTT. This translates into CASSHASGADTQYF.

The chain has TRBV6-6 and TRBJ2-7; 10 positions match TRBD1. The V gene's germline CDR1 is MNHNY and CDR2 SVGAGI (reference sequence). CDR3 length equals 13 residues. The ends lost 7 bases at V and 5 bases at J; junction bases unmatched: 5. CDR3 protein: CASTRDRGDEQYF. CDR3 nucleotides: TGTGCCAGCACCCGGGACAGGGGCGACGAGCAGTACTTC.

V and J are TRBV9 and TRBJ2-5; tentatively, D is TRBD1 (6 bases). V was cut by 4 bases and J by 7 bases, with 20 bases left in between. CDR3 length: 15 amino acids. CDR1 is SGDLS and CDR2 is YYNGEE in the germline V gene. The CDR3 is CASSTHGQPAGTQYF. For the CDR3, the DNA is TGTGCCAGCAGCACCCATGGACAGCCGGCGGGGACCCAGTACTTC.

The J gene is TRBJ2-1, the V gene TRBV5-6; the match to TRBD2 covers 11 bases. This CDR3 region has 17 residues. Germline V gene data show CDR1 as SGHDT and CDR2 as YYEEEE. V shed 4 bases, J shed 3 bases, and the junction held 9 bases outside the gene matches. CDR3 amino acids: CASSAIPGLAVYNEQFF. The CDR3, as DNA: TGTGCCAGCAGCGCGATACCGGGACTAGCGGTCTACAATGAGCAGTTCTTC.